The next 19 T cell receptor beta chains were all read from a single sample in a study of early T cells in non-severe SARS-CoV-2 infection (dated by TCRdb to the early 2020s). Library method: 5' RACE. Sequencing took place on a NextSeq 500. The public reads were quality trimmed at Q25 with fastp and then assembled into clones with MiXCR by TCRdb, keeping productive beta chains. Rows are unified per CDR3 protein, each entry keeping the most common DNA and genes. The sample table shows approximately 42,000 distinct CDR3 sequences, and over 6% are seen once. The ten largest make up roughly 4.7% of the sample. Sample: whole blood. The receptors here all came from an adult who was a healthcare worker with PCR-confirmed SARS-CoV-2 infection or an uninfected control (not recorded which).

This clonotype was recorded at least ten times. This rearrangement joins TRBV11-2 to TRBJ2-3, with D maybe TRBD1 (5 bases). Germline V lookup: CDR1 SGHAT, CDR2 FQNNGV. There are 16 residues in the CDR3. V lost 1 base, J lost 2 bases, and 13 bases lay in between. Written as DNA, the CDR3 is TGTGCCAGCAGCTTAGGGACAACCTCCCTCACAGATACGCAGTATTTT. It is translated as CASSLGTTSLTDTQYF.

The chain links TRBV7-2 to TRBJ1-2; D is ambiguous. The CDR3 totals 14 residues. Germline CDR1 and CDR2: SGHTA and FQGNSA. Deletions cut 2 bases from V and 0 bases from J, with 7 bases between. The CDR3 spells CASSLTAANYGYTF. The CDR3 region has the DNA TGTGCCAGCAGCTTAACCGCGGCTAACTATGGCTACACCTTC.

CDR3 sequence reads: CSAVGLAEDTQYF. The CDR3 DNA reads TGCAGTGCAGTGGGGCTAGCGGAAGATACGCAGTATTTT. The chain is built from TRBV20-1 and TRBJ2-3; 7 positions match TRBD2. V lost 6 bases, J lost 5 bases, and 8 bases stayed unmatched. The CDR3 is 13 amino acids. Germline V lookup: CDR1 DFQATT, CDR2 SNEGSKA (reference sequence).

This clonotype was recorded at least ten times. The chain links TRBV5-4 to TRBJ2-7; 9 positions agree with TRBD1. The CDR3 runs to 15 residues. The germline CDR1 and CDR2 sequences are SGHNT and YYREEE (reference sequence). Trimming cost V 4 bases and J 3 bases; bases outside gene matches: 8. The CDR3 loop reads CASSQIETGGYEQYF. The CDR3 region has the DNA TGTGCCAGCAGCCAGATTGAGACAGGGGGCTACGAGCAGTACTTC.

This clonotype has at least ten counts. The V call is TRBV11-2, the J call TRBJ2-3; the match to TRBD1 covers 7 bases. The CDR3 is made up of 14 amino acids. Germline CDR1 reads SGHAT; CDR2 reads FQNNGV. The J segment lost 2 bases and the V segment lost 5 bases, leaving 4 bases of the junction unmatched. CDR3 DNA: TGTGCCAGCAGCCGGGACAGACCCACAGATACGCAGTATTTT. This sequence encodes CASSRDRPTDTQYF.

This clonotype was detected ten times or more. V and J are TRBV2 and TRBJ1-5, with D possibly TRBD1 on 6 matching bases. The ends were cut back, 1 base at V and 3 bases at J, with 7 bases in the middle. Germline-derived CDR1 and CDR2 are SNHLY and FYNNEI. This CDR3 has 14 amino acids. DNA for the CDR3: TGTGCCAGCAGTGAAGGGACAGTCAATCAGCCCCAGCATTTT. Its translation: CASSEGTVNQPQHF.

The table lists this clonotype with a few counts. The genes are TRBV7-6 and TRBJ1-2, with D possibly being TRBD1 (6 bases). Deletions cut 3 bases from V and 4 bases from J, with 9 bases between. Germline lookup yields CDR1 SGHVS and CDR2 FNYEAQ. This CDR3 spans 13 amino acids. This CDR3 is CASSFGQSYGYTF. CDR3 bases: TGTGCCAGCAGCTTTGGACAGAGCTATGGCTACACCTTC.

This clonotype has a handful of counts. The chain is built from TRBV11-2 and TRBJ1-1; D possibly corresponds to TRBD1 (6 bases). This CDR3 is 14 amino acids long. Germline V CDR1 and CDR2: SGHAT, FQNNGV. The V end was cut by 5 bases, the J end by 4 bases, with 14 bases between. The CDR3 region has the DNA TGTGCCAGCAGCATTACAGGGCAGGGCACTGAAGCTTTCTTT. Its translation is CASSITGQGTEAFF.

This clonotype has a handful of counts. This rearrangement joins TRBV4-2 to TRBJ1-4; D might be TRBD1 (6 bases). The germline V and J ends were trimmed by 2 bases and 2 bases, with 9 bases remaining between them. Germline V gives CDR1 LGHNA, CDR2 YNFKEQ. The CDR3 loop spans 15 amino acids. As DNA, the CDR3 is TGTGCCAGCAGCCAACCGGACAGTACTAATGAAAAACTGTTTTTT. Its translation: CASSQPDSTNEKLFF.

The chain combines TRBV2 with TRBJ2-7, with D perhaps TRBD1 (5 bases). The ends were cut back, 0 bases at V and 2 bases at J, with 11 bases in the middle. The CDR3 is 15 amino acids. Per the germline V gene, CDR1 is SNHLY and CDR2 is FYNNEI. In nucleotides, the CDR3 is TGTGCCAGCAGTGAAGCGGGGCAGCCGGCCTACGAGCAGTACTTC. It yields the protein CASSEAGQPAYEQYF.

The chain employs TRBV10-1 and TRBJ1-3; D gene ambiguous. The CDR3 contains 16 residues. Germline V gene data show CDR1 as WNHNN and CDR2 as SYGVQD (reference sequence). V lost 0 bases and J lost 3, with 12 bases in between. The CDR3 loop reads CASSESNAGGGNTIYF. The CDR3 region has the DNA TGCGCCAGCAGTGAGTCGAACGCAGGCGGTGGAAACACCATATATTTT.

The rearrangement links TRBV6-2 or TRBV6-3 to TRBJ2-2; D is uncertain. The ends were cut back, 6 bases at V and 3 bases at J, with 5 bases in the middle. This CDR3 has 12 residues. In germline, CDR1 is MNHEY, CDR2 SVGEGT. Here the CDR3 reads CASSHDTGELFF. CDR3 DNA sequence: TGTGCCAGCAGCCATGACACCGGGGAGCTGTTTTTT.

This clonotype turned up a few times. The chain joins TRBV12-3 or TRBV12-4 to TRBJ1-2; 9 bases match TRBD1. This CDR3 comprises 14 residues. V lost 5 bases and J lost 8; bases outside the gene matches: 9. The CDR3 DNA reads as TGTGCCAGCAGTCCGGACAGGGGTAGGAGAGGCTACACCTTC. Translated: CASSPDRGRRGYTF.

This clonotype was recorded many times. The rearrangement uses TRBV7-3 and TRBJ2-1, with TRBD2 matching over 12 bases. The V and J ends lost 4 bases and 5 bases, in that order; junction bases with no gene match: 6. The germline V gene encodes CDR1 SGHTA and CDR2 FQGTGA. The CDR3 spans 16 residues. The CDR3 DNA follows: TGTGCCAGCAGCTGGACTAGCGGGGCTTTGGACAATGAGCAGTTCTTC. This gives the protein CASSWTSGALDNEQFF.

This clonotype has ten or more counts. The J gene is TRBJ2-3, the V gene TRBV6-5; D perhaps matches TRBD1 (7 bases). The CDR3 covers 14 residues. Deletions cut 5 bases from V and 6 bases from J, with 15 bases between. Germline CDR1 and CDR2: MNHEY and SVGAGI. This CDR3 reads CASSTTGAGDTQYF. The CDR3 nucleotides are TGTGCCAGCAGTACCACAGGGGCGGGGGATACGCAGTATTTT.

Many counts were recorded for this clonotype. This rearrangement joins TRBV10-1 to TRBJ1-1; D unresolved. The CDR3 has 12 amino acids. Per the germline V gene, CDR1 is WNHNN and CDR2 is SYGVQD (reference sequence). Trimming left V 3 bases short and J 1 base short, with 3 bases between. CDR3 in amino acids: CASSEGNTEAFF. CDR3 nucleotide sequence: TGCGCCAGCAGTGAAGGGAACACTGAAGCTTTCTTT.

This clonotype was counted ten times or more. The CDR3 region is CASSLLQGANGYTF. Written as DNA, the CDR3 is TGTGCCAGCAGCTTGTTACAGGGGGCGAATGGCTACACCTTC. V gene TRBV5-6 combines with J gene TRBJ1-2; 9 bases line up with TRBD1. CDR1 is SGHDT, CDR2 YYEEEE, per germline. The CDR3 is made up of 14 amino acids. Trimming took 1 base from V and 6 from J; bases not matched to a gene: 4. Together with reference TRBV5-6 and TRBJ1-2, the CDR3 gives the full variable domain: DAGVTQSPTHLIKTRGQQVTLRCSPKSGHDTVSWYQQALGQGPQFIFQYYEEEERQRGNFPDRFSGHQFPNYSSELNVNALLLGDSALYLCASSLLQGANGYTFGSGTRLTVV.

This clonotype appeared a few times. The chain is built from TRBV6-1 and TRBJ2-2, with D possibly TRBD1 on 6 matching bases. V was clipped by 5 bases and J by 0 bases, with 16 bases between them. Germline V lookup: CDR1 MNHNS, CDR2 SASEGT. The CDR3 sequence is 17 residues long. The CDR3 spells CASSIKGGIPNTGELFF. The CDR3 DNA follows: TGTGCCAGCAGTATCAAAGGGGGAATCCCGAACACCGGGGAGCTGTTTTTT.

The sample holds a few counts of this clonotype. The chain links TRBV4-1 to TRBJ1-1; 7 bases line up with TRBD1. Unmatched junction bases numbered 4, after V lost 0 bases and J lost 3 bases. The CDR3 totals 15 residues. Per the germline V gene, CDR1 is MGHRA and CDR2 is YSYEKL. CDR3: CASSQDGTAYTEAFF. Written as DNA, the CDR3 is TGCGCCAGCAGCCAAGATGGGACAGCTTACACTGAAGCTTTCTTT.